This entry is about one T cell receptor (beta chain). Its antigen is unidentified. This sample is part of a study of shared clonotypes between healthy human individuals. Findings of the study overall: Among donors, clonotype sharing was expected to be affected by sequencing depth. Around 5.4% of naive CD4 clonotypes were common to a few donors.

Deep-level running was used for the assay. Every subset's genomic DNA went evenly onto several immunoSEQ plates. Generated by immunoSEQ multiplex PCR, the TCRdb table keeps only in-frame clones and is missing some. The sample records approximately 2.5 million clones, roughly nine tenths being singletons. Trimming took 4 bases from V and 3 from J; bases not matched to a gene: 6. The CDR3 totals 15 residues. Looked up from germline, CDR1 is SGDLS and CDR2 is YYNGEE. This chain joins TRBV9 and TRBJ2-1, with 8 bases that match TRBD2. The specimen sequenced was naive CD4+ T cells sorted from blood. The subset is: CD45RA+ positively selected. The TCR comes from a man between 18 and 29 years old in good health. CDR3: CASSPSGLVYNEQFF. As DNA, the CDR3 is TGTGCCAGCAGCCCTTCGGGACTAGTCTACAATGAGCAGTTCTTC.